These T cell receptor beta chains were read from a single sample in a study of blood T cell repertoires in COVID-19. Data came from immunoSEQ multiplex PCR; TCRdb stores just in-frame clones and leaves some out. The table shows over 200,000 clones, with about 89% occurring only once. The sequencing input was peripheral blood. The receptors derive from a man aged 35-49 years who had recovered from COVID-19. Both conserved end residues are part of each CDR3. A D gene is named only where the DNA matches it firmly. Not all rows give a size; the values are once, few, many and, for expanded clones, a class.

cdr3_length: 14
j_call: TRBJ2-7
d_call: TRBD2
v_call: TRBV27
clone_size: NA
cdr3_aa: CASREAGGSYEQYF
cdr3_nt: TGTGCCAGCAGAGAAGCGGGAGGGTCCTACGAGCAGTACTTC

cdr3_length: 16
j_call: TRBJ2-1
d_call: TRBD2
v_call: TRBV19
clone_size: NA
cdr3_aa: CASSIPPGSGSNEQFF
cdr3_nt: TGTGCCAGTAGTATACCCCCCGGCAGCGGGAGTAATGAGCAGTTCTTC

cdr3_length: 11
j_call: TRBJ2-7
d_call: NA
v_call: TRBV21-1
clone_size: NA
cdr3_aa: CASSKVFEQYF
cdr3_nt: TGTGCCAGCAGCAAAGTCTTCGAGCAGTACTTC

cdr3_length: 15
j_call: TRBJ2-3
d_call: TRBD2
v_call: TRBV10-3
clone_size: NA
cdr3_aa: CAIWGGAGPTDTQYF
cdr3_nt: TGTGCCATCTGGGGAGGGGCGGGTCCCACAGATACGCAGTATTTT

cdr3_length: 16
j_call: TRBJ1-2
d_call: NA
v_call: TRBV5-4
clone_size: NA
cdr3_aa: CASSSGGRDYFYGYTF
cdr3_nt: TGTGCCAGCAGTTCAGGAGGGAGGGATTACTTCTATGGCTACACCTTC

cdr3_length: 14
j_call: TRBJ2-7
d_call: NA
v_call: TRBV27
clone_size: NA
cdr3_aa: CASSLGQISYEQYF
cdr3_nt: TGTGCCAGCAGTCTCGGACAGATTTCCTACGAGCAGTACTTC

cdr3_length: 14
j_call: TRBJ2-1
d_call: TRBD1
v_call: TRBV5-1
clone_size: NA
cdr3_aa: CASSPRGNYNEQFF
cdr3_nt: TGCGCCAGCAGCCCCAGGGGGAACTACAATGAGCAGTTCTTC

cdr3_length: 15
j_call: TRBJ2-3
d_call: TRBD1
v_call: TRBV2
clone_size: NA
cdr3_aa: CASNPRQGAGDTQYF
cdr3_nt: TGTGCCAGCAACCCCAGACAGGGGGCAGGTGATACGCAGTATTTT

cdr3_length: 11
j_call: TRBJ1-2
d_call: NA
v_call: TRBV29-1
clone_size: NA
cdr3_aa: CSVEEFGRDFF
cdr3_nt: TGCAGCGTTGAAGAATTCGGCCGCGACTTCTTC

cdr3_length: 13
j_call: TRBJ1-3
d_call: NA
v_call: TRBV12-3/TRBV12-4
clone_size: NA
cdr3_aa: CASRSSRGNTIYF
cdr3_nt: TGTGCCAGCAGGTCCTCCCGTGGAAACACCATATATTTT

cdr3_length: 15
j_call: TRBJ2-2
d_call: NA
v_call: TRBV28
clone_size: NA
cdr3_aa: CASSLGGVNTGELFF
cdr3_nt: TGTGCCAGCAGTTTGGGCGGGGTTAACACCGGGGAGCTGTTTTTT

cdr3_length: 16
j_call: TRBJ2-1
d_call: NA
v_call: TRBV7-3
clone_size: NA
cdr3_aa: CASSLRLPSSYNEQFF
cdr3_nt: TGTGCCAGCAGCTTACGACTCCCATCCTCCTACAATGAGCAGTTCTTC

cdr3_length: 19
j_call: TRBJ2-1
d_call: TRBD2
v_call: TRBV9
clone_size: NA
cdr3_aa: CASSPQASGLAASYNEQFF
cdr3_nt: TGTGCCAGCAGCCCCCAGGCGTCAGGACTAGCTGCCTCCTACAATGAGCAGTTCTTC

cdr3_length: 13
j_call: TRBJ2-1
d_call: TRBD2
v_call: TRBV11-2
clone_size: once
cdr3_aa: CASSLEAGLAAFF
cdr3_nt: TGTGCCAGCAGCTTAGAGGCTGGACTAGCGGCGTTCTTC

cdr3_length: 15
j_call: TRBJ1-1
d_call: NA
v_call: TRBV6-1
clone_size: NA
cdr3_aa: CASSEAPRGNTEAFF
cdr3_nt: TGTGCCAGCAGTGAAGCGCCCAGGGGGAACACTGAAGCTTTCTTT

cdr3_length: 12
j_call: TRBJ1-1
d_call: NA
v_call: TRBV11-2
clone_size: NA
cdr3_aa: CASSLVPGVAFF
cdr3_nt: TGTGCCAGCAGCTTAGTTCCAGGGGTAGCTTTCTTT

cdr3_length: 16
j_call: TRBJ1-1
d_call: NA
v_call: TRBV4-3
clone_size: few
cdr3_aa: CASSQQGPPGSAEAFF
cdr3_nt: TGCGCCAGCAGCCAACAGGGTCCCCCAGGTAGTGCTGAAGCTTTCTTT

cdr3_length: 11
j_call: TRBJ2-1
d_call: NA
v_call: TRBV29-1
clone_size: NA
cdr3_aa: CSVDPLGEQFF
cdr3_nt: TGCAGCGTTGACCCCCTAGGTGAGCAGTTCTTC

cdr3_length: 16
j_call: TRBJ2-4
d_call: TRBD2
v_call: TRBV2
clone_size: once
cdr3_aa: CASSLLAGLAKNIQYF
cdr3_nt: TGTGCCAGCAGCCTACTAGCGGGATTAGCCAAAAACATTCAGTACTTC

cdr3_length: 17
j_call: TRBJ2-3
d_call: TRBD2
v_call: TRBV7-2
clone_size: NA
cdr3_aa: CASSHQRTSGGTDTQYF
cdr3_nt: TGTGCCAGCAGCCACCAGAGGACTAGCGGGGGGACAGATACGCAGTATTTT

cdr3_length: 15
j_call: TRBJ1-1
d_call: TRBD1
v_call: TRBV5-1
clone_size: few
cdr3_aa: CASSSTNQGAREAFF
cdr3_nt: TGCGCCAGCAGCTCCACGAACCAGGGGGCGCGTGAAGCTTTCTTT

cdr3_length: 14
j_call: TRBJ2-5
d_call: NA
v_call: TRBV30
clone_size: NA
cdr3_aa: CAWSEASRGETQYF
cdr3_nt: TGTGCCTGGAGTGAGGCTAGCAGGGGTGAGACCCAGTACTTC

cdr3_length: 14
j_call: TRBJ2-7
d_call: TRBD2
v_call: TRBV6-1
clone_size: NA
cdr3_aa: CASSEGGLAGEQYF
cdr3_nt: TGTGCCAGCAGTGAGGGGGGACTAGCAGGCGAGCAGTACTTC

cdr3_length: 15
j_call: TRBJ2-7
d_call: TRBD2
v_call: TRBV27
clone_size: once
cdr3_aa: CASSWGGSLPKEQYF
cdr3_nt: TGTGCCAGCAGTTGGGGGGGGAGCCTCCCTAAGGAGCAGTACTTC

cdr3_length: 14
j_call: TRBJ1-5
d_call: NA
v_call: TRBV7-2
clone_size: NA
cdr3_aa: CASSEGDSNQPQHF
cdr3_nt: TGTGCCAGCAGCGAGGGGGACAGCAATCAGCCCCAGCATTTT

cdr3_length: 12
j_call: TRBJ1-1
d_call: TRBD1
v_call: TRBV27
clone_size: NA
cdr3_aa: CASSLPGGSAFF
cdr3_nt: TGTGCCAGCAGTTTACCAGGGGGCTCCGCTTTCTTT

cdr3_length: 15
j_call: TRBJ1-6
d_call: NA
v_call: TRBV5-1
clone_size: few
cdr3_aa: CASSLDRQLSSPLHF
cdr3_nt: TGCGCCAGCAGCTTGGATCGCCAGTTAAGTTCACCCCTCCACTTT

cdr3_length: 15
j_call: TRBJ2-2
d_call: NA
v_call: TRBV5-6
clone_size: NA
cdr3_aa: CASSLEQVRTGELFF
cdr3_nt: TGTGCCAGCAGCTTGGAACAAGTCAGGACCGGGGAGCTGTTTTTT